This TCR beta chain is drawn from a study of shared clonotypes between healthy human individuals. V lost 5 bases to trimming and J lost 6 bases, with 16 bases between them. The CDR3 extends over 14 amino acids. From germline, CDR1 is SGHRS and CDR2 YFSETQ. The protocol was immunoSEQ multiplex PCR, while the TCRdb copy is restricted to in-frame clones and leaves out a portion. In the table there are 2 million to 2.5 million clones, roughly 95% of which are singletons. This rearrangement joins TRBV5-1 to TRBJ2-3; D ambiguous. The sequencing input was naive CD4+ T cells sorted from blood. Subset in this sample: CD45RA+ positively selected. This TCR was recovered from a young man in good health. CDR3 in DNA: TGCGCCAGCAGTCCTGGACCCTTTCGTGATACGCAGTATTTT. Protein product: CASSPGPFRDTQYF.